This T cell receptor beta chain comes out of a study of cytomegalovirus exposure and HLA in healthy donors (dated by TCRdb to about 2017). Study-wide context: An earlier analysis of 587 of the donors reported about 280 Gb of sequence data and about 120 million unique TCR beta sequences obtained from about 179 million T cells. About 320 gigabases of sequencing data and approximately 93 million unique TCR sequences were included in an early release covering around 600 HLA-typed donors. The genetic ancestry cluster associated with self-reported Caucasian donors included 65% to 90% of the approximately 400 genotyped donors. The study was designed to test whether signatures of past pathogen exposure could be identified by cataloging public T cell receptors. Using immunosequencing, the study profiled T cell repertoires from 550 to 750 subjects and related those repertoires to cytomegalovirus serostatus. Besides the first cohort of about 730 subjects, a separate validation cohort made up of roughly 120 different subjects was used. High-throughput TCR immunosequencing, statistical association of individual TCRs with disease status, and machine learning were combined to predict cytomegalovirus infection status. A later analysis re-analyzed previously published TCR beta repertoires from approximately 700 donors and added high-resolution HLA genotyping to study TCR occurrence patterns. The later analysis used no new phenotypic data to find candidate immune exposures, relying instead on TCR beta sequences and their occurrence across donors. An earlier analysis of several hundred of the donors used high-throughput TCR beta sequencing to judge whether each TCR beta V gene segment behaved as functional or pseudogenic. Alongside the repertoire data, information on donor age, sex, ethnicity and CMV serostatus was compiled. A later genetic analysis used genome-wide SNP genotypes for about 65% of the 666 donors, treating that subset as a discovery cohort. Every repertoire in the discovery cohort had been generated on one and the same sequencing platform. Both class I and class II loci were covered by HLA typing, at four-digit resolution. Typing coverage differed by locus: A, B, C, DRB1 and DQB1 were typed in about 620-630 donors, DQA1 in around 500, DPA1 in approximately 600, and DPB1 in about 450. Roughly five DR-DQ haplotypes were handled as single units for association and clustering, since linkage in the cohort was strong. Across around 400 genotyped donors of the cohort, an average of about 240,000 unique TCR beta nucleotide sequences per donor were sequenced, and roughly 17% of those sequences were non-productive. Findings and caveats that apply to the study as a whole: V-gene and J-gene trimming of TCR beta chains was associated with a missense DCLRE1C variant in a later genetic analysis, and the association was replicated in an independent cohort. In a later analysis, TCR association rates were found to vary across HLA loci, with the most associated TCRs seen for DRB1 alleles and the fewest for HLA-C alleles. Because HLA typing was unavailable for some donors at each locus, only the typed subset was used in association tests. The authors suggested that the approach could potentially be generalized to other disease states and immunological phenotypes. For the cohort, immune exposure information was limited to CMV serostatus. The classifier was reported to diagnose cytomegalovirus status with high specificity and sensitivity in both the original and validation cohorts. A few of the identified cytomegalovirus-associated TCR beta chains were confirmed in vitro to be specific for cytomegalovirus antigens. Linkage disequilibrium might explain the correlated functional status among segregating V segments, but an unknown experimental factor could not be ruled out. A later analysis associated about 16,000 TCR beta sequences with specific HLA alleles at a false discovery rate of 0.05. In a later genetic analysis, fewer N-insertions in productive TCRs were reported among donors in an Asian-associated ancestry cluster than the 666-donor mean. The cohort was sequenced for TCR beta chains only, and without alpha or paired-chain data the features that could be detected were limited. About 17 rarely observed V segments, including chromosome 9 orphons, were excluded from the earlier analysis of almost 600 of the donors because counts were too low. According to a later analysis, parvovirus B19, influenza, CMV and Epstein-Barr virus appeared linked to several top co-occurrence clusters. In a later analysis, HLA-associated TCR beta chains were found to be more clonally expanded and to have lower generation probabilities than equally common non-associated chains. A further reported finding was that TCR beta sequences accurately predicted the HLA-A and HLA-B alleles for most subjects in the first cohort. While some public TCRs were present in many individuals, most TCR sequences turned up only very rarely across donors. The study gave a list of under 200 TCR beta chains associated with cytomegalovirus. Broadly in line with IMGT annotations, most TCR beta V segments showed up in productive rearrangements about 87% or about 30% of the time in an earlier analysis of several hundred of the donors. A cluster of highly shared sequence variants was judged likely to be a technical artifact of the sequencing pipeline. Most CMV-associated TCR beta chains appeared to be HLA-restricted in a later analysis, and the HLA associations seemed to be driven largely by CMV exposure. Strong co-occurrence of HLA alleles, especially DR and DQ, made assigning TCR associations to individual alleles difficult. Sequencing depth was assumed to be roughly uniform across donors in the presence/absence analyses, though that assumption may not hold.

Library construction relied on the immunoSEQ multiplex PCR assay. For the multiplex PCR, a mixture combining 60 forward primers for TCR Vbeta segments and 13 reverse primers for TCR Jbeta segments was used. The CDR3 region of rearranged TCR beta genes was amplified from genomic DNA with a multiplex PCR assay. The amplified TCR beta libraries were sequenced on the Illumina HiSeq System as 87-base-pair reads. For the original study's pipeline: Across the 670 or so repertoires, a later analysis counted roughly 77 million unique TCR beta chains, about 10 million of which were shared by at least two donors. Raw reads were error-corrected and collapsed into unique sequences by a nearest-neighbor algorithm in which closely related sequences were merged to remove PCR and sequencing errors. V, D and J gene segments were assigned by aligning CDR3 sequences to IMGT reference sequences. For a sequence to be retained, a match of at least six nucleotides to both a V gene segment and a J gene segment was required. A rearrangement counted as productive if the CDR3 had no stop codons and remained in frame with V and J, and every other rearrangement counted as non-productive. Following IMGT convention, CDR3 was defined as the stretch from the second conserved V-encoded cysteine up to the conserved J-encoded phenylalanine. In an earlier analysis of some 550 of the donors, sequences lacking an unambiguous match to a single V gene segment were excluded. In an earlier analysis of a few hundred of the donors, V segments were called functional above 56.7% productive rearrangements and were called segregating when the between-donor standard deviation exceeded 5%. A statistical classification framework was built for diagnosing cytomegalovirus status from the catalog of TCR beta chain sequences. A later analysis assigned V and J genes by comparing TCR nucleotide sequences with IMGT/GENE-DB human TR gene sequences. The TCRdist pipeline was used in a later analysis to assign CDR3 sequences and most-parsimonious VDJ recombination scenarios. In a later analysis, each TCR beta chain was defined by its CDR3 amino acid sequence together with its V-gene family, and reads without a unique V-gene family were excluded. In a later analysis, 500 to 650 highly shared, low-generation-probability nucleotide sequences were removed to address suspected cross-contamination and a sequencing artifact. In a later analysis, a clonal expansion index for each public chain was calculated from normalized within-repertoire ranks of inferred template counts. A later analysis computed generation probabilities with a VDJ recombination model fitted to out-of-frame rearrangements, and checked the results against IGoR. In a later analysis, TCR-TCR, TCR-HLA and TCR-CMV co-occurrence was scored with hypergeometric tests, and a repertoire-size bias correction was applied to TCR pairs. To estimate false discovery rates, a later analysis permuted the HLA or CMV assignments 20 times. A later analysis grouped co-occurring TCRs with DBSCAN, adding TCRdist sequence similarity when clustering within HLA-allele-positive subsets. Co-occurrence clustering excluded repertoires with fewer than 30,000 or more than 120,000 public chains, plus five with anomalous nucleotide sharing. Held by TCRdb, this immuneACCESS table contains in-frame sequences only and omits some clones. Under half of the omission traces to an unresolved V gene where checked; the cause of the rest is unknown. V and J calls and clone size come straight from that table; D and trimming were deduced from the DNA. For this sample there are about 98,000 clones; 75% to 85% appear just once. The ten largest clones take up about a tenth of the sample.

About this clone itself: Its binding antigen is unknown. The sample holds no much larger clone one base away, and base qualities are not on file.

The cohort was made up of roughly 670 healthy bone marrow donors. At the time of sampling, every cohort member was nominally healthy, though immune exposures that went unrecorded were likely present. The donor tested CMV seropositive, placing the donor among the approximately 310 seropositive members of the cohort. Every donor gave a peripheral blood sample, and the peripheral blood mononuclear cells from that sample were used for TCR beta sequencing. Genomic DNA was extracted from the blood cell samples with the Qiagen DNeasy Blood Extraction Kit. The sequencing input was PBMCs. The receptor comes from a man aged 18 to 29 in good health and CMV-seropositive.

The nucleotide sequence reads TGCAGCGTTGAGAAACAGCAAGAGACCCAGTACTTC. The encoded protein is CSVEKQQETQYF. Recombination linked TRBV29-1 to TRBJ2-5; a confident D gene designation cannot be given. The germline V gene yields SQVTM for CDR1 and ANQGSEA for CDR2. V loses 3 bases of germline sequence and J loses 2 bases, and the interval between the two ends is 7 bases. Taken from cysteine to phenylalanine, the CDR3 has 12 residues. Only the CDR3 DNA stays, 36 bases, in frame from base 1.